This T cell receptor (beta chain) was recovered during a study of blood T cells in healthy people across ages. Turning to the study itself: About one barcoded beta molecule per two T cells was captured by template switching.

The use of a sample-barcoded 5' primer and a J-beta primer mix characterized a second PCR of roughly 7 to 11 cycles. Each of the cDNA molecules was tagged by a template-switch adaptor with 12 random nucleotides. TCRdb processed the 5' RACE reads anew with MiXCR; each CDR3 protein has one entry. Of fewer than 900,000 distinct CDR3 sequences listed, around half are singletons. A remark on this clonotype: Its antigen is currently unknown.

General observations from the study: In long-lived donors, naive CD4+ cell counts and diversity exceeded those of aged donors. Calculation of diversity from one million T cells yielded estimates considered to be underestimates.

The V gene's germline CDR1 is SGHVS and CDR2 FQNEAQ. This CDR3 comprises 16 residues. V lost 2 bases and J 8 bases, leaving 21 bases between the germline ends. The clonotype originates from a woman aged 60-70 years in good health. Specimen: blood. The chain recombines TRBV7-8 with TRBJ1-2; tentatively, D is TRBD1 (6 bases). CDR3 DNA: TGTGCCAGCAGCTTACGCCGGGACAACCTTAGAAGGGGCTACACCTTC. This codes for CASSLRRDNLRRGYTF.